The clone carrying this TCR beta chain was picked up a small number of times. Its antigen is undetermined. The sample originates from a study of beta chain features in type 1 diabetes. Overall study context: What patients shared with healthy donors was a similar profile of age, gender and cell yields. Study-wide results and caveats: VDJ junctions in type 1 diabetes patients carried more deletions and fewer insertions. Compared to healthy donors, patients appeared to have naive, central memory and Treg TCRB repertoires that were more alike. Researchers cautioned that cDNA sequencing could over-represent cells with high TCR expression.

The authors reverse transcribed all of the isolated RNA, so sequencing captured expressed TCRB transcripts. The assay was immunoSEQ multiplex PCR, and TCRdb's table has in-frame clones only and misses some. Found here are 150,000 to 180,000 clones, roughly 11% of them singletons; the top ten hold 2% to 2.5%. CDR1 GTSNPN and CDR2 SVGIG come from the germline V gene (reference sequence). The CDR3 runs 14 residues. V was cut by 5 bases and J by 2 bases, with 14 bases left in between. The sample comprised central memory CD4+ T cells from blood. The chain uses TRBV30 and TRBJ2-3, with D tentatively TRBD2 (6 bases). The clonotype was recovered from a man between 18 and 35 years old in good health. DNA of the CDR3: TGTGCCTGGGAGAGGCGGGGATACACAGATACGCAGTATTTT. As protein: CAWERRGYTDTQYF. Full variable domain (rest looked up from reference TRBV30 and TRBJ2-3): SQTIHQWPATLVQPVGSPLSLECTVEGTSNPNLYWYRQAAGRGLQLLFYSVGIGQISSEVPQNLSASRPQDRQFILSSKKLLLSDSGFYLCAWERRGYTDTQYFGPGTRLTVL.